This T cell receptor (beta chain) derives from a study of cytomegalovirus exposure and HLA in healthy donors. Study conclusions and caveats: Three CMV-associated chains were confirmed in vitro to be specific for CMV antigens. Associated with cytomegalovirus, according to the listing, were approximately 160 TCR beta chains. Many donors carried some public TCRs, although rarity characterized most TCR sequences.

Here immunoSEQ multiplex PCR was the method, and the copy in TCRdb shows in-frame clones only, minus some. Of some 230,000 clones listed, 85% to 95% are singletons. This CDR3 region has 15 residues. Germline values: CDR1 SGHNT, CDR2 YYREEE (reference sequence). Trimming at V came to 1 base and at J to 1 base, leaving 3 bases not matched to a gene. As concerns this clone: The target antigen is unknown.

Sequencing was carried out using PBMCs. This receptor was taken from a woman in her late teens or twenties in good health and CMV-seronegative. The chain couples TRBV5-4 to TRBJ2-7; 9 bases are shared with TRBD1. The CDR3 DNA sequence: TGTGCCAGCAGCTTGAGGGGACAGGGATCCTACGAGCAGTACTTC. It codes for CASSLRGQGSYEQYF.